This TCR beta chain was sequenced during a study of blood T cell repertoires in COVID-19. Turning to the study itself: Acute-phase and convalescent COVID-19 samples originated in the United States, Italy and Spain.

The repertoire was sequenced with immunoSEQ multiplex PCR; TCRdb's copy has only in-frame clones and lacks some. The data contain a few hundred thousand clones, 80% to 90% of them singletons. People in the exposed group encountered a COVID-19 case within 2 weeks before entering the study. Trimming at V came to 0 bases and at J to 9 bases, leaving 11 bases not matched to a gene. Germline V CDR1 and CDR2: LNHDA, SQIVND (reference sequence). This CDR3 is built from 16 residues. The V call is TRBV19, the J call TRBJ1-5; 7 nucleotides agree with TRBD1. The sequence came from a woman between 40 and 55 years old who had been exposed to COVID-19. Sequenced sample: PBMCs or T cells enriched from blood (not recorded which). This chain's CDR3 is CASSIEGTAGGRPQHF. Here the CDR3 DNA reads TGTGCCAGTAGTATAGAAGGGACAGCTGGTGGAAGGCCCCAGCATTTT.